This TCR beta chain was recorded in a study of cytomegalovirus exposure and HLA in healthy donors (dated by TCRdb to about 2017). Looking at the study overall: According to an earlier analysis of several hundred of the donors, about 179 million T cells yielded 90 million to 140 million unique TCR beta sequences and approximately 300 Gb of sequence data. HLA typing covered class I and class II loci at four-digit resolution. In the later analysis, no new phenotypic data were used to find candidate immune exposures; instead, reliance was placed on TCR beta sequences and their occurrence across donors. The number of typed donors differed by locus: roughly 620-630 for A, B, C, DRB1 and DQB1; roughly 510 for DQA1; 606 for DPA1; and roughly 490 for DPB1. Donor age, sex, ethnicity and CMV serostatus were compiled alongside the repertoire data. Four to six DR-DQ haplotypes were handled as single units for association and clustering because linkage in the cohort was strong. To study patterns of TCR occurrence, a later analysis re-analyzed previously published TCR beta repertoires from 550 to 800 donors and added high-resolution HLA genotyping. The study was designed to test whether signatures of past pathogen exposure could be identified by cataloging public T cell receptors. An early release covering roughly 640 HLA-typed donors comprised roughly 300 gigabases of sequencing data and roughly 86 million unique TCR sequences. Using immunosequencing, the study profiled T cell repertoires from approximately 700 subjects and related those repertoires to cytomegalovirus serostatus. In a later genetic analysis, genome-wide SNP genotypes for about 55% of the roughly 700 donors were used, and that subset was treated as a discovery cohort. In an earlier analysis of more than 550 of the donors, high-throughput TCR beta sequencing was used to judge whether each TCR beta V gene segment behaved as functional or pseudogenic. Across some 400 genotyped donors of the cohort, an average of roughly 250,000 unique TCR beta nucleotide sequences per donor were sequenced, and roughly 18% of those sequences were non-productive. Every discovery cohort repertoire had been produced on one sequencing platform. Along with the approximately 620-subject first cohort, a separate validation cohort of around 110 different subjects was used. To predict cytomegalovirus infection status, the study brought together high-throughput TCR immunosequencing, statistical association of individual TCRs with disease status, and machine learning. Among the approximately 400 genotyped donors, about 85% belonged to the genetic ancestry cluster associated with self-reported Caucasian donors.

In total, about 650 healthy bone marrow donors made up the cohort. At the time of sampling, all cohort members were nominally healthy, though unrecorded immune exposures were likely present. CMV serostatus was positive for 289 and negative for about 50% of the roughly 700 cohort members, and was not recorded for this donor. Every donor gave a peripheral blood sample, and the peripheral blood mononuclear cells from that sample were used for TCR beta sequencing. Genomic DNA was extracted from the blood cell samples with the Qiagen DNeasy Blood Extraction Kit. V drops 1 base and J drops 4 bases, leaving 5 bases in between. The CDR3 covers 12 residues, taking in both the cysteine and the phenylalanine. Only the CDR3 DNA is retained, 36 bases long and in frame from the first base. CDR1 and CDR2 are read off the germline V gene as MNHNS and SASEGT. The library was prepared using the immunoSEQ multiplex PCR assay. For the multiplex PCR, a mixture combining 60 forward primers for TCR Vbeta segments and 13 reverse primers for TCR Jbeta segments was used. The CDR3 region of rearranged TCR beta genes was amplified from genomic DNA by a multiplex PCR assay. The Illumina HiSeq System was used to sequence the amplified TCR beta libraries as 87-base-pair reads. In the source study's methods: A later analysis counted approximately 84 million unique TCR beta chains across the approximately 700 repertoires, and 9 million to 14 million of these chains were shared by at least two donors. Raw reads were error-corrected and collapsed into unique sequences with a nearest-neighbor algorithm that merged closely related sequences to remove PCR and sequencing errors. Alignment of CDR3 sequences to IMGT reference sequences was used to assign V, D and J gene segments. For a sequence to be retained, a match of at least six nucleotides to both a V gene segment and a J gene segment was required. Rearrangements were called productive when the CDR3 lacked stop codons and stayed in frame with V and J; all others were non-productive. Following IMGT convention, CDR3 was defined as the stretch from the second conserved V-encoded cysteine to the conserved J-encoded phenylalanine. Sequences without an unambiguous match to a single V gene segment were excluded from the earlier analysis of over 500 of the donors. In an earlier analysis of more than 500 of the donors, a V segment was called functional when productive rearrangements were above 56.7%, and segregating when the standard deviation between donors exceeded 5%. To diagnose cytomegalovirus status from the catalog of TCR beta chain sequences, a statistical classification framework was built. V and J gene assignment, in a later analysis, came from comparing TCR nucleotide sequences with IMGT/GENE-DB human TR gene sequences. The TCRdist pipeline was used in a later analysis to assign CDR3 sequences and most-parsimonious VDJ recombination scenarios. A later analysis defined each TCR beta chain by its CDR3 amino acid sequence plus V-gene family, and excluded reads lacking a unique V-gene family. In a later analysis, 550 to 650 highly shared, low-generation-probability nucleotide sequences were removed to address suspected cross-contamination and a sequencing artifact. For each public chain, a later analysis derived a clonal expansion index from normalized ranks of inferred template counts within each repertoire. Generation probabilities in a later analysis came from a VDJ recombination model fitted to out-of-frame rearrangements, and those results were checked against IGoR. In a later analysis, hypergeometric tests were used to score TCR-TCR, TCR-HLA and TCR-CMV co-occurrence, with a repertoire-size bias correction applied to TCR pairs. To estimate false discovery rates, a later analysis permuted the HLA or CMV assignments 20 times. In a later analysis, co-occurring TCRs were grouped using DBSCAN, and TCRdist sequence similarity was added for clustering within HLA-allele-positive subsets. Repertoires with fewer than 30,000 or more than 120,000 public chains were left out of co-occurrence clustering, as were four to six repertoires with anomalous nucleotide sharing. TCRdb took this table from immuneACCESS and kept in-frame rearrangements with V and J called. Such tables lack part of the clones; where checked against another copy, unresolved V genes explain under half of the gap, and the rest is unexplained. V, J and clone size were drawn from that table, and D and trimming were deduced from the DNA. The sample yields 97,000 or so clones; about 60% were counted once. 4% to 5.5% of the sample is held by the ten biggest clonotypes.

Only a few counts were recorded for this clone. Its binding antigen is unknown. Per-base quality was not reported, and no clone a single base away is much larger than it. On the study overall, not on this receptor specifically: In a later analysis, HLA-associated TCR beta chains showed more clonal expansion and lower generation probabilities than non-associated chains that were equally common. The study gave a list of 150 to 200 TCR beta chains associated with cytomegalovirus. For the cohort, immune exposure information was limited to CMV serostatus. Because HLA typing was missing for some donors at each locus, association tests included only the typed subset. In vitro tests confirmed that a few of the cytomegalovirus-associated TCR beta chains recognize cytomegalovirus antigens. In both the original and validation cohorts, the classifier was reported to diagnose cytomegalovirus status with high specificity and sensitivity. Strong co-occurrence of HLA alleles, especially DR and DQ, made assigning TCR associations to individual alleles difficult. The authors suggested that the approach could potentially be extended to other disease states and immunological phenotypes. While some public TCRs were present in many individuals, most TCR sequences turned up only very rarely across donors. V-gene and J-gene trimming of TCR beta chains was associated with a missense DCLRE1C variant in a later genetic analysis, and the association was replicated in an independent cohort. In a later analysis, most CMV-associated TCR beta chains were found to appear HLA-restricted, with HLA associations seemingly driven largely by CMV exposure. According to a later analysis, parvovirus B19, influenza, CMV and Epstein-Barr virus appeared linked to several top co-occurrence clusters. Presence/absence analyses assumed roughly uniform sequencing depth across donors, an assumption that may not hold. An earlier analysis of approximately 590 of the donors showed that most TCR beta V segments appeared in productive rearrangements either about 87% or about 30% of the time, which broadly matched IMGT annotations. In a later analysis, TCR association rates were found to vary across HLA loci, with the most associated TCRs seen for DRB1 alleles and the fewest for HLA-C alleles. A cluster of highly shared sequence variants was judged likely to represent a technical artifact of the sequencing pipeline. Compared with the approximately 710-donor mean, donors in an Asian-associated ancestry cluster had fewer N-insertions in productive TCRs, according to a later genetic analysis. This cohort had only TCR beta chains sequenced, and the lack of alpha or paired-chain data limited which features could be detected. Some IMGT-functional V segments, including TRBV6-2 and TRBV6-3, could not be told apart with the 87-base-pair reads, so those segments were excluded. A further reported finding was that TCR beta sequences accurately predicted the HLA-A and HLA-B alleles for most subjects in the first cohort. Linkage disequilibrium might explain the correlated functional status among segregating V segments, but an unknown experimental factor could not be ruled out. A later analysis associated 15,000 to 20,000 TCR beta sequences with specific HLA alleles at a false discovery rate of 0.05. Because counts were too low, some 17 rarely observed V segments, including chromosome 9 orphons, were excluded from the earlier analysis of 587 of the donors.

This sequence was found in a human donor in good health. The rearrangement joined TRBV6-1 to TRBJ2-7; the D gene lacks a confident call. Sample: PBMCs. CDR3 region: CASSEVVYEQYF. The nucleotides read TGTGCCAGCAGTGAAGTAGTGTACGAGCAGTACTTC.